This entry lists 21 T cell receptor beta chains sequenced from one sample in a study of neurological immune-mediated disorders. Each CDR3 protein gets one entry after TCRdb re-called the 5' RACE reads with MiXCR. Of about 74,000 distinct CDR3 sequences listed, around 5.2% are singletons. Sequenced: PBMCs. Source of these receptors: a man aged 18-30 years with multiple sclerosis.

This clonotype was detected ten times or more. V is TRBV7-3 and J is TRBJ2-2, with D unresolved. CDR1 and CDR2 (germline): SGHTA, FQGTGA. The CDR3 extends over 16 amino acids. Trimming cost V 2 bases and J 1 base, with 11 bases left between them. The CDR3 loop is CASSLWRVENTGELFF. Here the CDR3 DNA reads TGTGCCAGCAGCTTATGGCGAGTAGAGAACACCGGGGAGCTGTTTTTT.

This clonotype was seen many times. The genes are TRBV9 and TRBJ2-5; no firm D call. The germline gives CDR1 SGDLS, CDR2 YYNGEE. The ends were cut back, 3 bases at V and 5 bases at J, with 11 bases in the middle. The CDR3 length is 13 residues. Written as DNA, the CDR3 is TGTGCCAGCAGCGCCCGCATCAGGGAGACCCAGTACTTC. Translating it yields CASSARIRETQYF.

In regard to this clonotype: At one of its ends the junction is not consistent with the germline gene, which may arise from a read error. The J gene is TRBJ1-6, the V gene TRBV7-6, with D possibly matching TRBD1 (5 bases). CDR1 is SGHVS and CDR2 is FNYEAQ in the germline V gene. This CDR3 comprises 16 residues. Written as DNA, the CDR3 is TGTGCCAGCAGCTTAGTGCCAGGGAGCCATAATTCACCCCTCAACTTT. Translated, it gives CASSLVPGSHNSPLNF.

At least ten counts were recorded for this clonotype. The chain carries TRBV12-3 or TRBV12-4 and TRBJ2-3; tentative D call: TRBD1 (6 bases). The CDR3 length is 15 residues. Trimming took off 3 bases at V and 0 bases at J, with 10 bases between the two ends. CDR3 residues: CASSFTGSSTDTQYF. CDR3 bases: TGTGCCAGCAGTTTTACAGGGTCTAGCACAGATACGCAGTATTTT.

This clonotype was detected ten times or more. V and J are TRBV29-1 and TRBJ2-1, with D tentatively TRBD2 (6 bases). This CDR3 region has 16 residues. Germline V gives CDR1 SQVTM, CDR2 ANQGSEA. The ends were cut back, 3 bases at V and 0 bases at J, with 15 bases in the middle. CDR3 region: CSVEAPGGSSYNEQFF. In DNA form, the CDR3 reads TGCAGCGTTGAGGCCCCCGGGGGAAGCTCCTACAATGAGCAGTTCTTC.

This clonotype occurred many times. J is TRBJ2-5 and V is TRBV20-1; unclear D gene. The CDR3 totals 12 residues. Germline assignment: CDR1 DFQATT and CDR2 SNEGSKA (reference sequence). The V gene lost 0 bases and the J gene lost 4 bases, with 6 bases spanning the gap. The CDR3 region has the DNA TGCAGTGCTAGAGATTTCCGAGAGACCCAGTACTTC. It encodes CSARDFRETQYF.

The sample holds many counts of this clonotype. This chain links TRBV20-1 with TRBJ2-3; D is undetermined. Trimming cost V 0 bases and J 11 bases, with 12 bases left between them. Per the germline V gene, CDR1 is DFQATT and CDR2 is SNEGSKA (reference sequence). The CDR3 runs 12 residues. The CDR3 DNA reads TGCAGTGCTAGAGACCCTGCGTGGAAGCAGTATTTT. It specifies CSARDPAWKQYF.

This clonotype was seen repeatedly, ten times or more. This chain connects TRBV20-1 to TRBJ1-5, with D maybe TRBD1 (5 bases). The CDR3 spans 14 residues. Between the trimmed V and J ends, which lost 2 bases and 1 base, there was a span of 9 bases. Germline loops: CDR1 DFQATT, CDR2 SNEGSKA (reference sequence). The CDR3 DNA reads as TGCAGTGCTAGAATTGGGGACAGCAATCAGCCCCAGCATTTT. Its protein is CSARIGDSNQPQHF.

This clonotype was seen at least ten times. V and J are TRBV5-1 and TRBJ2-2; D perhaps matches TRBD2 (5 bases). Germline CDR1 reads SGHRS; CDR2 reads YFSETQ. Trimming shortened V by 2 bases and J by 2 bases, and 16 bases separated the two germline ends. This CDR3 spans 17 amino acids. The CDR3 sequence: CASSFGQRRRNTGELFF. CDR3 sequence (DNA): TGCGCCAGCAGCTTCGGTCAGCGGAGGAGAAACACCGGGGAGCTGTTTTTT. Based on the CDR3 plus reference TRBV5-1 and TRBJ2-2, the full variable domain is KAGVTQTPRYLIKTRGQQVTLSCSPISGHRSVSWYQQTPGQGLQFLFEYFSETQRNKGNFPGRFSGRQFSNSRSEMNVSTLELGDSALYLCASSFGQRRRNTGELFFGEGSRLTVL.

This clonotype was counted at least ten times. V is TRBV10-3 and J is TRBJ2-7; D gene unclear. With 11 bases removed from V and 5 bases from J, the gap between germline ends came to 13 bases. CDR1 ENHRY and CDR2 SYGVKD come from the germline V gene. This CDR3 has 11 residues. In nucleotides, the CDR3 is TGTGCCGCCTCCCCCGAGAACGAGCAGTACTTC. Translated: CAASPENEQYF.

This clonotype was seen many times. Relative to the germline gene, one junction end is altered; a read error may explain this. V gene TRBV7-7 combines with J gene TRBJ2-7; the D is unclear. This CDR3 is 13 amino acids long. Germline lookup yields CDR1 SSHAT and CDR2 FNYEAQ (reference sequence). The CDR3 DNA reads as TGTGCTAGCAGCATAGAGTCTGGTTCCGAGCAGTACTTC. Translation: CASSIESGSEQYF. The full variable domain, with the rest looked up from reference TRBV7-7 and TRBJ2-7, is GAGVSQSPRYKVTKRGQDVTLRCDPISSHATLYWYQQALGQGPEFLTYFNYEAQPDKSGLPSDRFSAERPEGSISTLTIQRTEQRDSAMYRCASSIESGSEQYFGPGTRLTVT.

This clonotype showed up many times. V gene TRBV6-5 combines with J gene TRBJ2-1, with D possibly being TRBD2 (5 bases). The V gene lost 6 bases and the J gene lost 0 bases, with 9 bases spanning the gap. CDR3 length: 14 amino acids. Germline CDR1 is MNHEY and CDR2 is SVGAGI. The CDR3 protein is CASRSGSSYNEQFF. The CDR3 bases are TGTGCCAGCAGGAGCGGAAGCTCCTACAATGAGCAGTTCTTC.

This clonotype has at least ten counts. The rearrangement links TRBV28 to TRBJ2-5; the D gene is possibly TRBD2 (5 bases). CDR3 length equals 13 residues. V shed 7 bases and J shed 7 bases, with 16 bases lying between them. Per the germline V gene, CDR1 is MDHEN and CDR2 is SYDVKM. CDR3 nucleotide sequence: TGTGCCAGCACCGAGACTATGACCGGGACCCAGTACTTC. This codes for CASTETMTGTQYF.

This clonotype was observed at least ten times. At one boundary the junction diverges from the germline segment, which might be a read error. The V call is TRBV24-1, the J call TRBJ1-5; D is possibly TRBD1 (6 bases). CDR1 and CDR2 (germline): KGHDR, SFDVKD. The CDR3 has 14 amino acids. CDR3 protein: CATSVTGGNQPQNF. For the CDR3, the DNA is TGTGCCACCAGTGTGACAGGAGGCAATCAGCCCCAGAATTTT.

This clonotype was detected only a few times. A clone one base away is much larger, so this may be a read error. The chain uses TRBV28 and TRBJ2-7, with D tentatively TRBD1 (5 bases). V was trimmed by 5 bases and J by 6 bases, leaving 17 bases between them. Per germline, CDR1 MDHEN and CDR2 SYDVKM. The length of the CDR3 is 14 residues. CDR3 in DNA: TGTGCCAGCAGTCAGGGAAAGGCTATGGGCGAGCAGTACTTC. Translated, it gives CASSQGKAMGEQYF. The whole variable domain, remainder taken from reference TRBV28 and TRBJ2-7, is DVKVTQSSRYLVKRTGEKVFLECVQDMDHENMFWYRQDPGLGLRLIYFSYDVKMKEKGDIPEGYSVSREKKERFSLILESASTNQTSMYLCASSQGKAMGEQYFGPGTRLTVT.

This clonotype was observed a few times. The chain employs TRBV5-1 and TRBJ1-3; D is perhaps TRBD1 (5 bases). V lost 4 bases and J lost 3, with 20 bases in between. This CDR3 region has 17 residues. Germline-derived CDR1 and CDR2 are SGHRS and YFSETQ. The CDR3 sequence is CASSLGVGGSYGNTIYF. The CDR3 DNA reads TGCGCCAGCAGCCTCGGGGTTGGGGGAAGCTATGGAAACACCATATATTTT.

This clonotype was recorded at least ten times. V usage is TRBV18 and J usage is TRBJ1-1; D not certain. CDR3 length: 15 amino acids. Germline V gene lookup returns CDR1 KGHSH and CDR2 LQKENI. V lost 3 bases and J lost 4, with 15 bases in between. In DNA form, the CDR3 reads TGTGCCAGCTCACCCAGCCTCACCGGGAGCACTGAAGCTTTCTTT. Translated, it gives CASSPSLTGSTEAFF.

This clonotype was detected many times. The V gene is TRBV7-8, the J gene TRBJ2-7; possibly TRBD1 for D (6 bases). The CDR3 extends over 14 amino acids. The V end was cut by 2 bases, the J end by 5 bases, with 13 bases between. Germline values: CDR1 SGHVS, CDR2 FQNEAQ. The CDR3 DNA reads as TGTGCCAGCAGCTTACGCAGGGGTGGGCACGAGCAGTACTTC. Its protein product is CASSLRRGGHEQYF.

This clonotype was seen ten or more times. The CDR3 loop reads CASSYSRNTEAFF. CDR3 sequence (DNA): TGTGCCAGCAGTTACTCGAGGAACACTGAAGCTTTCTTT. This chain joins TRBV6-6 and TRBJ1-1; D gene unclear. Looked up from germline, CDR1 is MNHNY and CDR2 is SVGAGI (reference sequence). Trimming cost V 0 bases and J 1 base, with 3 bases left between them. This CDR3 has 13 residues.

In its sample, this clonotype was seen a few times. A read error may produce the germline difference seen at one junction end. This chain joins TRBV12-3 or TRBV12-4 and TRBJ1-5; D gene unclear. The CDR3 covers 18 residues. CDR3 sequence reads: CASSFGSPEVDSNQPQNF. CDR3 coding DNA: TGTGCCAGCAGTTTCGGCAGTCCAGAGGTTGATAGCAATCAGCCCCAGAATTTT.

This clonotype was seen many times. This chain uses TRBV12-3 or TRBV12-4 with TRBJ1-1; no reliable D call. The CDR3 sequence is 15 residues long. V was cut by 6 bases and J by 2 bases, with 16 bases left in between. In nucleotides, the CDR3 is TGTGCCAGCAGGTCCGATCTCGCCCCTAACACTGAAGCTTTCTTT. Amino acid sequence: CASRSDLAPNTEAFF.